The 25 T cell receptor beta chains in this list originate from one sample, sequenced in a study of blood T cell repertoires in COVID-19. TCRdb's copy holds only in-frame clones and misses some; the assay was immunoSEQ multiplex PCR. The sample holds roughly 300,000 clones, roughly 82% seen once. Material for sequencing was peripheral blood. These receptors originate from a woman between 50 and 59 years old with acute or convalescent COVID-19.

The rearrangement uses TRBV7-9 and TRBJ2-7; D is unclear. Looked up from germline, CDR1 is SEHNR and CDR2 is FQNEAQ (reference sequence). The V end was cut by 0 bases, the J end by 6 bases, with 3 bases between. This CDR3 has 11 residues. This chain's CDR3 is CASSLAREQYF. The CDR3 coding sequence is TGTGCCAGCAGCTTAGCTCGCGAGCAGTACTTC. The full variable domain, in which reference TRBV7-9 and TRBJ2-7 provide the parts outside the CDR3, is DTGVSQNPRHKITKRGQNVTFRCDPISEHNRLYWYRQTLGQGPEFLTYFQNEAQLEKSRLLSDRFSAERPKGSFSTLEIQRTEQGDSAMYLCASSLAREQYFGPGTRLTVT.

The V call is TRBV20-1, the J call TRBJ1-2, with D possibly TRBD1 on 6 matching bases. This CDR3 is 14 amino acids long. Looked up from germline, CDR1 is DFQATT and CDR2 is SNEGSKA (reference sequence). Deletions cut 3 bases from V and 3 bases from J, with 14 bases between. The CDR3 reads CSASYRAQDYGYTF. The CDR3 nucleotides are TGCAGTGCTAGTTACAGGGCCCAGGACTATGGCTACACCTTC.

This chain links TRBV2 with TRBJ1-4; TRBD1 matches at 9 bases. Germline values: CDR1 SNHLY, CDR2 FYNNEI. V dropped 10 bases and J dropped 3; count of bases not matched to a gene: 24. The CDR3 length is 20 residues. The CDR3 bases are TGTGCCAACAGCAGAACCGCCGGGACAGGGTGGTCTTTAGCTAATGAAAAACTGTTTTTT. It encodes CANSRTAGTGWSLANEKLFF.

The CDR3 DNA reads as TGTGCCAGCAGTAACAGGGGGAATCAGCCCCAGCATTTT. It is translated as CASSNRGNQPQHF. The chain carries TRBV6-5 and TRBJ1-5, with 8 bases lining up with TRBD1. The CDR3 is made up of 13 amino acids. CDR1 and CDR2 from the germline V gene are MNHEY and SVGAGI. The V gene end was trimmed by 5 bases and the J gene end by 4 bases; junction bases not matched to a gene: 1.

For the CDR3, the DNA is TGTGCCACCAGCAGAGTCGGGACTAGCGGGCTACTAAAACGGGATACGCAGTATTTT. Amino acid sequence: CATSRVGTSGLLKRDTQYF. The chain combines TRBV15 with TRBJ2-3; 12 positions agree with TRBD2. Germline V lookup: CDR1 LNHNV, CDR2 YYDKDF (reference sequence). The CDR3 extends over 19 amino acids. J was trimmed by 6 bases and V by 1 base; bases with no gene match: 14.

The chain is built from TRBV28 and TRBJ1-1; 7 bases fit TRBD1. V trimming: 5 bases; J trimming: 4 bases; junction bases outside the gene matches: 13. CDR3 size: 16 residues. Germline CDR1 reads MDHEN; CDR2 reads SYDVKM. This CDR3 reads CASSTRTQGVFTEAFF. CDR3 nucleotides: TGTGCCAGCAGTACCCGGACCCAGGGGGTGTTCACTGAAGCTTTCTTT. Supplemented by reference TRBV28 and TRBJ1-1, the full variable domain reads DVKVTQSSRYLVKRTGEKVFLECVQDMDHENMFWYRQDPGLGLRLIYFSYDVKMKEKGDIPEGYSVSREKKERFSLILESASTNQTSMYLCASSTRTQGVFTEAFFGQGTRLTVV.

The chain has TRBV7-3 and TRBJ1-2; 7 bases align to TRBD1. The ends lost 4 bases at V and 10 bases at J; junction bases unmatched: 6. Germline V gives CDR1 SGHTA, CDR2 FQGTGA. The CDR3 is 12 residues long. This chain's CDR3 is CASSSRQGNYTF. CDR3 DNA: TGTGCCAGCAGCTCACGACAGGGAAACTACACCTTC.

This chain links TRBV10-3 with TRBJ2-3; 7 bases align to TRBD2. CDR1 and CDR2 (germline): ENHRY, SYGVKD. This CDR3 contains 11 residues. J was trimmed by 6 bases and V by 8 bases; bases with no gene match: 2. CDR3 protein: CAILAEDTQYF. The CDR3 DNA reads TGTGCCATCCTAGCGGAGGATACGCAGTATTTT.

J is TRBJ2-2 and V is TRBV5-6; the match to TRBD2 covers 7 bases. Unmatched junction bases numbered 6, after V lost 4 bases and J lost 3 bases. The CDR3 is made up of 15 amino acids. Germline V gene sequence: CDR1 SGHDT, CDR2 YYEEEE. In DNA form, the CDR3 reads TGTGCCAGCAGCCCTCTAGCGGTTTACACCGGGGAGCTGTTTTTT. Its protein is CASSPLAVYTGELFF. Filled out from reference TRBV5-6 and TRBJ2-2, the complete variable domain reads DAGVTQSPTHLIKTRGQQVTLRCSPKSGHDTVSWYQQALGQGPQFIFQYYEEEERQRGNFPDRFSGHQFPNYSSELNVNALLLGDSALYLCASSPLAVYTGELFFGEGSRLTVL.

The chain recombines TRBV7-9 with TRBJ1-5; 11 bases match TRBD1. V lost 5 bases and J lost 6; bases outside the gene matches: 6. The CDR3 runs 15 residues. Germline CDR1 SEHNR, CDR2 FQNEAQ (reference sequence). CDR3 region: CASSPIGQGAQPQHF. CDR3 DNA: TGTGCCAGCAGCCCCATCGGACAGGGGGCTCAGCCCCAGCATTTT.

Here the CDR3 DNA reads TGTGCCAGCAGTCCAAAGGGACAGGGGGCTTACGAGCAGTACTTC. Its translation is CASSPKGQGAYEQYF. The genes are TRBV27 and TRBJ2-7; 12 nucleotides match TRBD1. Germline CDR1 MNHEY, CDR2 SMNVEV (reference sequence). The CDR3 is 15 residues long. V shed 5 bases and J 4 bases; nucleotides not matched to a gene: 6.

The gene calls are TRBV5-8 and TRBJ2-1, with 7 bases that match TRBD1. V was clipped by 4 bases and J by 0 bases; unmatched bases: 4. Per germline, CDR1 SGHTS and CDR2 YDEGEE. The CDR3 has 15 amino acids. This CDR3 is CASSIGDSSYNEQFF. The CDR3 coding sequence is TGTGCCAGCAGCATAGGGGACAGCTCCTACAATGAGCAGTTCTTC.

This sequence joins TRBV2 and TRBJ1-5, with 9 bases fitting TRBD1. The CDR3 has 16 residues. Germline values: CDR1 SNHLY, CDR2 FYNNEI. V was clipped by 6 bases and J by 6 bases; unmatched bases: 12. The CDR3 is CASRRTTGGIRQPQHF. The CDR3 bases are TGTGCCAGCAGGAGGACGACAGGGGGAATTCGTCAGCCCCAGCATTTT.

This clone was seen more than once but under ten times. The chain joins TRBV2 to TRBJ1-2; 8 nucleotides match TRBD1. The germline gives CDR1 SNHLY, CDR2 FYNNEI. The CDR3 is made up of 16 amino acids. Germline trimming cut 1 base from V and 4 bases from J; bases unmatched to any gene: 8. This chain's CDR3 is CASSEGPQGAGYGYTF. The CDR3 DNA reads TGTGCCAGCAGTGAAGGGCCCCAGGGGGCCGGCTATGGCTACACCTTC.

The CDR3 spells CASSLLALIRSGANVLTF. CDR3 nucleotide sequence: TGTGCCAGCAGCTTACTAGCGTTGATTAGGTCTGGGGCCAACGTCCTGACTTTC. The rearrangement uses TRBV7-2 and TRBJ2-6, with a possible D match to TRBD2 (6 bases). The CDR3 has 18 residues. V was clipped by 2 bases and J by 1 base, with 15 bases between them. Germline V lookup: CDR1 SGHTA, CDR2 FQGNSA.

V gene TRBV28 combines with J gene TRBJ2-7, with 8 positions matching TRBD2. The CDR3 is made up of 13 amino acids. V shed 6 bases, J shed 4 bases, and the junction held 5 bases outside the gene matches. Germline CDR1 MDHEN, CDR2 SYDVKM. The CDR3 sequence is CASSLVAGYEQYF. Written as DNA, the CDR3 is TGTGCCAGCAGCTTAGTAGCGGGATACGAGCAGTACTTC. The variable domain in full, with the rest retrieved from reference TRBV28 and TRBJ2-7, is DVKVTQSSRYLVKRTGEKVFLECVQDMDHENMFWYRQDPGLGLRLIYFSYDVKMKEKGDIPEGYSVSREKKERFSLILESASTNQTSMYLCASSLVAGYEQYFGPGTRLTVT.

The chain carries TRBV5-8 and TRBJ2-7, with 7 nucleotides matching TRBD2. Germline CDR1 SGHTS, CDR2 YDEGEE. The CDR3 covers 15 residues. The V and J ends lost 0 bases and 6 bases, in that order; junction bases with no gene match: 9. The CDR3 loop reads CASSLVTGGLVEQYF. The CDR3 DNA sequence: TGTGCCAGCAGCTTGGTAACGGGAGGTCTAGTCGAGCAGTACTTC.

V gene TRBV6-2 or TRBV6-3 combines with J gene TRBJ2-7; a weak D match, TRBD2 (5 bases). Germline assignment: CDR1 MNHEY and CDR2 SVGEGT. Trimming left V 5 bases short and J 7 bases short, with 18 bases between. The CDR3 contains 14 residues. The CDR3 reads CASSIRTPSVEQYF. As DNA, the CDR3 is TGTGCCAGCAGTATTCGGACTCCCTCCGTAGAGCAGTACTTC.

This chain links TRBV28 with TRBJ1-1; 7 bases agree with TRBD1. The germline V gene encodes CDR1 MDHEN and CDR2 SYDVKM. V was clipped by 6 bases and J by 7 bases; unmatched bases: 8. This CDR3 has 13 amino acids. The CDR3 here is CASSSGGRIEAFF. The DNA of the CDR3 is TGTGCCAGCAGCTCAGGGGGAAGGATTGAAGCTTTCTTT.

The chain combines TRBV6-6 with TRBJ1-5, with 7 bases matching TRBD1. The trim removed 6 bases at V and 0 bases at J, leaving 5 bases unmatched. Germline CDR1 reads MNHNY; CDR2 reads SVGAGI (reference sequence). The CDR3 is 15 amino acids. CDR3 DNA: TGTGCCAGCAGCTTTACAGGGGCTAGCAATCAGCCCCAGCATTTT. This translates into CASSFTGASNQPQHF.

This chain's CDR3 is CASSYLNLGGNTEAFF. CDR3 DNA sequence: TGTGCCAGCAGTTACTTAAACTTGGGAGGGAACACTGAAGCTTTCTTT. The chain employs TRBV6-5 and TRBJ1-1; no clear D. This CDR3 contains 16 residues. Between the trimmed V and J ends, which lost 1 base and 1 base, there was a span of 13 bases. Germline CDR1 reads MNHEY; CDR2 reads SVGAGI.

The chain employs TRBV2 and TRBJ1-5, with 9 bases lining up with TRBD1. This CDR3 comprises 16 residues. V trimming: 6 bases; J trimming: 3 bases; junction bases outside the gene matches: 9. Looked up from germline, CDR1 is SNHLY and CDR2 is FYNNEI. CDR3 DNA: TGTGCCAGCAGCCCGTCCGGGACAGGGTACAATCAGCCCCAGCATTTT. Translating it yields CASSPSGTGYNQPQHF.

J is TRBJ2-7 and V is TRBV28; perhaps TRBD1 as D (7 bases). Per germline, CDR1 MDHEN and CDR2 SYDVKM. The CDR3 contains 14 residues. V lost 7 bases, J lost 4 bases, and 17 bases lay in between. The CDR3 DNA sequence: TGTGCCAGCACCAGGGGGGAGATGGTGTACGAGCAGTACTTC. Encoded protein: CASTRGEMVYEQYF.

With respect to this clone: Other DNA variants within this sample encode the same CDR3. The CDR3 nucleotides read TGTGCCAGCAGCTTACAGGGGAACACTGAAGCTTTCTTT. The encoded protein is CASSLQGNTEAFF. This sequence joins TRBV11-3 and TRBJ1-1; the D gene is possibly TRBD1 (5 bases). V was trimmed by 2 bases and J by 1 base, leaving 5 bases between them. Germline assignment: CDR1 SGHNT and CDR2 YENEEA. This CDR3 has 13 amino acids.

This clone was seen once. This chain links TRBV29-1 with TRBJ2-5; TRBD2 matches 9 bases. Trimming removed 2 bases from V and 4 bases from J; junction bases left unmatched: 11. Per the germline V gene, CDR1 is SQVTM and CDR2 is ANQGSEA. The CDR3 is 16 amino acids. CDR3 DNA: TGCAGCGTTGAAAGGTGGGGGACTAGCCCGGGAGAGACCCAGTACTTC. Protein sequence: CSVERWGTSPGETQYF. Drawing the rest from reference TRBV29-1 and TRBJ2-5, the complete variable domain is SAVISQKPSRDICQRGTSLTIQCQVDSQVTMMFWYRQQPGQSLTLIATANQGSEATYESGFVIDKFPISRPNLTFSTLTVSNMSPEDSSIYLCSVERWGTSPGETQYFGPGTRLLVL.